The rows below give T cell receptor beta chains drawn from one sample of a study of T cell repertoires in cytomegalovirus infection. Each CDR3 protein gets one entry after TCRdb re-called the reads with MiXCR. Altogether approximately 1,000,000 distinct CDR3 sequences are present, roughly 30% being singletons, with the ten largest covering around 15%. The antigens of these receptors remain unknown. The sample was cultured CD8+ T cells from PBMCs, taken from culture after CMV antigen stimulation. All receptors come from a human donor in good health (CMV status not recorded). Some clones in this sample may be carry-over from other donors' samples. Each CDR3 is given with its conserved first and last residue. The D gene is left open where the match is weak. Size is omitted from some rows. Given values are once, few, many or a class for expanded clones.

>TRBV7-9|NA|TRBJ2-1|NA
TGTGCCAGCAGCTCCAGGGTCCCCGGGGGTGAGCAGTTCTTC
CASSSRVPGGEQFF
>TRBV5-4|NA|TRBJ2-7|few
TGTGCCAGCAGCTTGGAATTAACAGCCTACGAGCAGTACTTC
CASSLELTAYEQYF
>TRBV15|TRBD2|TRBJ2-7|NA
TGTGCCACCAGCAGTACCGGGACTAGCGGGTCCAACGAGCAGTACTTC
CATSSTGTSGSNEQYF
>TRBV20-1|NA|TRBJ1-2|few
TGCAGTGCTAGACCCAGGACGGGGTGGGACTATGGCTACACCTTC
CSARPRTGWDYGYTF
>TRBV15|NA|TRBJ1-4|NA
TGTGCCACCAGCAGAGATCGGGCAGGGCTGGGAGAAAAACTGTTTTTT
CATSRDRAGLGEKLFF
>TRBV9|NA|TRBJ2-3|NA
TGTGCCAGCAGCGTAGCGGGGTCTAGCACAGATACGCAGTATTTT
CASSVAGSSTDTQYF
>TRBV20-1|NA|TRBJ1-5|NA
TGCAGTGCTAGAGGGATCGATAACGATTATAGCAATCAGCCCCAGCATTTT
CSARGIDNDYSNQPQHF
>TRBV6-1|NA|TRBJ1-1|few
TGTGCCAGCCAGGAAACTGAAGCTTTCTTT
CASQETEAFF
>TRBV15|TRBD1|TRBJ2-5|NA
TGTGCCACCAGCGGCCGGGACAGGGTTTTTGGGGAGACCCAGTACTTC
CATSGRDRVFGETQYF
>TRBV9|TRBD1|TRBJ2-5|NA
TGTGCCAGCAGCGGGGCCGGGACAGGGAGGGAGACCCAGTACTTC
CASSGAGTGRETQYF
>TRBV10-2|TRBD1|TRBJ1-4|NA
TGCGCCAGCAGTGAAGGGACAGCTAATGAAAAACTGTTTTTT
CASSEGTANEKLFF
>TRBV4-1|NA|TRBJ2-2|NA
TGCGCCAGCAGCCAAGATTTCGGCGACACCGGGGAGCTGTTTTTT
CASSQDFGDTGELFF
>TRBV6-1|NA|TRBJ2-7|few
TGTGCCAGCAGCTACACGGGGTTCTACGAGCAGTACTTC
CASSYTGFYEQYF
>TRBV18|NA|TRBJ1-5|few
TGTGCCAGCTCAGGGGACGGAAACTACAATCAGCCCCAGCATTTT
CASSGDGNYNQPQHF
>TRBV7-8|NA|TRBJ2-1|few
TGTGCCAGCAGCCTAGTCCGGGGTTACGCAGTTGGTGAGCAGTTCTTC
CASSLVRGYAVGEQFF
>TRBV9|NA|TRBJ2-1|NA
TGTGCCAGCAGCCCGTCCGGGAGTAACAATGAGCAGTTCTTC
CASSPSGSNNEQFF
>TRBV4-1|NA|TRBJ2-1|NA
TGCGCCAGCAGCCAAGAAATGGGGGCGGATGAGCAGTTCTTC
CASSQEMGADEQFF
>TRBV19|NA|TRBJ1-5|NA
TGTGCCAGTAGTATAGGGGGAAGTCAGCCCCAGCATTTT
CASSIGGSQPQHF
>TRBV7-9|NA|TRBJ2-1|many
TGTGCCAGCAGCCCTTTGTCGGGGAGCTCCTACAATGAGCAGTTCTTC
CASSPLSGSSYNEQFF
>TRBV5-4|NA|TRBJ2-5|few
TGTGCCGCCGGATTCCTAGGGGAGACCCAGTACTTC
CAAGFLGETQYF
>TRBV7-6|NA|TRBJ1-5|NA
TGTGCCAGCAGCTTAGCAGGAGAAATCAGCCCCCAGCATTTT
CASSLAGEISPQHF
>TRBV7-6|NA|TRBJ1-4|NA
TGTGCCAGCAGCTTAGGCAAGAGACAGAGCACTGAAAAACTGTTTTTT
CASSLGKRQSTEKLFF
>TRBV6-6|NA|TRBJ1-5|NA
TGTGCCAGCAGTTACTCTCGGATAAGGGGCCCTACAGGTCAGCCCCAGCATTTT
CASSYSRIRGPTGQPQHF
>TRBV7-9|NA|TRBJ1-2|few
TGTGCCAGCAGCTTGGGCGGGTCCAGGGCCTATGGCTACACCTTC
CASSLGGSRAYGYTF
>TRBV6-1|TRBD2|TRBJ2-1|NA
TGTGCCAGCAGTGAATTTCTAGCGGGGGCTTACTACAATGAGCAGTTCTTC
CASSEFLAGAYYNEQFF
>TRBV7-3|TRBD1|TRBJ1-1|NA
TGTGCCAGCAGCGACCGGGACAGGCTCACTGAAGCTTTCTTT
CASSDRDRLTEAFF
>TRBV9|TRBD1|TRBJ2-4|once
TGTGCCAGCAGCGCCTATACAGGGGGCACGGACATTCAGTACTTC
CASSAYTGGTDIQYF
>TRBV4-3|NA|TRBJ2-1|NA
TGCGCCAGCAGCCAAGGAGTCGGCAGGAGCCCCTACAATGAGCAGTTCTTC
CASSQGVGRSPYNEQFF
>TRBV7-6|NA|TRBJ2-2|NA
TGTGCCAGCAGCTTAGGACGGGGGAGCACCGGGGAGCTGTTTTTT
CASSLGRGSTGELFF
>TRBV29-1|NA|TRBJ2-1|once
TGCAGCGTTGCTCTCGGAGGGTGGGACAATGAGCAGTTCTTC
CSVALGGWDNEQFF
>TRBV19|NA|TRBJ1-1|NA
TGTGCCAGTAGTATAGGCGGGACTGGAGCTTTCTTT
CASSIGGTGAFF
>TRBV6-2/TRBV6-3|TRBD1|TRBJ2-3|NA
TGTGCCAGCAGTTGGACAGGGGGCGAAGATACGCAGTATTTT
CASSWTGGEDTQYF
>TRBV29-1|NA|TRBJ2-5|once
TGCAGCGTTGTCGCAGGCCTACAAGAGACCCAGTACTTC
CSVVAGLQETQYF
>TRBV4-1|NA|TRBJ2-1|few
TGCGCCAGCAGCGGAGGGACCTCTTTGGATGAGCAGTTCTTC
CASSGGTSLDEQFF
>TRBV2|NA|TRBJ1-5|NA
TGTGCCAGCAGTGCATCAATGACAGGCAATCAGCCCCAGCATTTT
CASSASMTGNQPQHF
>TRBV27|NA|TRBJ1-5|NA
TGTGCCAGCAGTTTATCCCGGACAGCTTGGCCCCAGCATTTT
CASSLSRTAWPQHF
>TRBV7-9|NA|TRBJ2-1|NA
TGTGCCAGCAGCTTAGTGCAGATCTCCTACAATGAGCAGTTCTTC
CASSLVQISYNEQFF
>TRBV12-3/TRBV12-4|NA|TRBJ2-1|NA
TGTGCCAGCAGACCGGAGCAGTTCTTC
CASRPEQFF
>TRBV2|NA|TRBJ2-5|NA
TGTGCCAGCAGTGAAGCGCTCGGGGCGGCGGCCCAGTACTTC
CASSEALGAAAQYF
>TRBV9|TRBD2|TRBJ2-3|NA
TGTGCCAGCAGCGCGGAGACTAGCGGGGGCTGGGATACGCAGTATTTT
CASSAETSGGWDTQYF
>TRBV4-2|NA|TRBJ1-5|few
TGTGCCAGCAGCCAAGAATGGGGCTATAGCAATCAGCCCCAGCATTTT
CASSQEWGYSNQPQHF
>TRBV12-3/TRBV12-4|NA|TRBJ2-2|few
TGTGCCAGCAGGGGCGGATCCACCGGGGAGCTGTTTTTT
CASRGGSTGELFF
>TRBV6-2/TRBV6-3|TRBD1|TRBJ1-4|NA
TGTGCCAGCAGTTACCATAGGGGGCGCGATGAAAAACTGTTTTTT
CASSYHRGRDEKLFF
>TRBV11-3|TRBD1|TRBJ2-3|NA
TGTGCCGGCAGCGGCCGGGACAGAAGCACAGATACGCAGTATTTT
CAGSGRDRSTDTQYF
>TRBV10-3|NA|TRBJ2-2|NA
TGTGCCATCAGTGAGGCATTCACCGGGGAGCTGTTTTTT
CAISEAFTGELFF
>TRBV11-2|NA|TRBJ1-2|NA
TGTGCCAGCAGCTCTGGGGTGACAGCCGCTGCCACCTTC
CASSSGVTAAATF
>TRBV7-2|NA|TRBJ2-1|NA
TGTGCCAGCAGCTCGACAATCCACCCCCCGGGCAATGAGCAGTTCTTC
CASSSTIHPPGNEQFF
>TRBV7-9|TRBD1|TRBJ2-4|many
TGTGCCAGCAGCGGGCCCGGGACAGAGAAAAACATTCAGTACTTC
CASSGPGTEKNIQYF
>TRBV19|TRBD1|TRBJ2-2|few
TGTGCCATTGGGACAGAGAACACCGGGGAGCTGTTTTTT
CAIGTENTGELFF
>TRBV28|NA|TRBJ1-5|NA
TGTGCCAGCATCCCCGGGAAGTGGAGCAATCAGCCCCAGCATTTT
CASIPGKWSNQPQHF
>TRBV7-2|NA|TRBJ1-5|NA
TGTGCCAGCAGCTTTTGGGACAACAATCAGTCCCAGCATTTT
CASSFWDNNQSQHF
>TRBV27|NA|TRBJ1-2|many
TGTGCCAGCAGAAATGCCCGGGGGGGCTATGGCTACACCTTC
CASRNARGGYGYTF
>TRBV7-6|TRBD2|TRBJ2-7|NA
TGTGCCAGCAGCCCAAGCTCTAGCGGGCTCTACGAGCAGTACTTC
CASSPSSSGLYEQYF
>TRBV6-2/TRBV6-3|NA|TRBJ2-5|few
TGTGCCAGCCTCGGGACCCATCTCTTCTTC
CASLGTHLFF
>TRBV5-6|NA|TRBJ2-3|NA
TGTGCCAGCAGCTTGGAAAGGCTCTTGTATTTT
CASSLERLLYF
>TRBV7-9|NA|TRBJ2-1|many
TGTGCCAGCAGCTTAGGGGGCTACCCCTACAATGAGCAGTTCTTC
CASSLGGYPYNEQFF
>TRBV27|TRBD2|TRBJ2-7|NA
TGTGCCAGCCTTAATCTAGCGGACTTCTCCTACGAGCAGTACTTC
CASLNLADFSYEQYF